This paragraph reports one T cell receptor (beta chain). Researchers ran the PCR with 60 Vbeta and 13 Jbeta primers. Sequencing used immunoSEQ multiplex PCR; TCRdb keeps in-frame clones, though not all of them. The sample records 180,000 or so clones, around 80% being singletons. The sample is drawn from a study of cytomegalovirus exposure and HLA in healthy donors. This TCR was recovered from a girl aged 10-17 years in good health and CMV-seropositive. Sequencing used PBMCs.

CDR3 loop: CASSQGAGASYEQYF. CDR3 nucleotide sequence: TGTGCCAGCAGCCAAGGAGCGGGAGCTTCCTACGAGCAGTACTTC. The chain couples TRBV4-2 to TRBJ2-7; 8 bases map to TRBD2. There are 15 residues in the CDR3. Germline V gene lookup returns CDR1 LGHNA and CDR2 YNFKEQ. The trim removed 1 base at V and 1 base at J, leaving 3 bases unmatched.